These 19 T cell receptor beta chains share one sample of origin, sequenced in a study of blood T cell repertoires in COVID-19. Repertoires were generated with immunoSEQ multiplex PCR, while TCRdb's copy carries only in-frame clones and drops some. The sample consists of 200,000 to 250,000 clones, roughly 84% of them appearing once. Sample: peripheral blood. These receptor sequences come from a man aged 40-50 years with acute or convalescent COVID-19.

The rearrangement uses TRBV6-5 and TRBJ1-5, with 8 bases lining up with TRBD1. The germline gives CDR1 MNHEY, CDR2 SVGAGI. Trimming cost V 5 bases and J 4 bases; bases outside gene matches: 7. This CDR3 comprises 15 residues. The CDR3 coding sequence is TGTGCCAGCAGTCCCGGACAGGGCGAAAATCAGCCCCAGCATTTT. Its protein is CASSPGQGENQPQHF.

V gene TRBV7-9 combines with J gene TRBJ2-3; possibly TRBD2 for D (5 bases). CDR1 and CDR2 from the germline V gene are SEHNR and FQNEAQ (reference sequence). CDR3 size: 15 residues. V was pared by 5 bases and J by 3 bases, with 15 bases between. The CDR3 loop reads CASSPPGVKTDTQYF. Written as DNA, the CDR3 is TGTGCCAGCAGCCCGCCCGGGGTGAAAACAGATACGCAGTATTTT.

The CDR3 DNA follows: TGTGCCAGCAGCGTAGGGGGGGGAACCACCCAGTACTTC. Translating gives CASSVGGGTTQYF. This rearrangement joins TRBV9 to TRBJ2-5; 7 bases are a match to TRBD2. Germline V CDR1 and CDR2: SGDLS, YYNGEE. There are 13 residues in the CDR3. The V gene end was trimmed by 0 bases and the J gene end by 8 bases; junction bases not matched to a gene: 4.

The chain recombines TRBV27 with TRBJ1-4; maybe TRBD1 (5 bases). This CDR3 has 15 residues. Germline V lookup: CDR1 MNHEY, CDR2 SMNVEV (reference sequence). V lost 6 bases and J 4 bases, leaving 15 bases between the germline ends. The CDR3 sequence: CASRPAGQGNEKLFF. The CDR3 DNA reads TGTGCCAGCAGGCCAGCCGGGCAGGGTAATGAAAAACTGTTTTTT.

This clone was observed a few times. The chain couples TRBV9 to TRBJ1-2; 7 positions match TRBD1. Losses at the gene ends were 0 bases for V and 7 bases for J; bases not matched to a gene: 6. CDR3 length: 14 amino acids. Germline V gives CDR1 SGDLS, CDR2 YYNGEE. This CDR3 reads CASSVGWDSGGYTF. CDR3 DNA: TGTGCCAGCAGCGTAGGATGGGACAGTGGTGGCTACACCTTC.

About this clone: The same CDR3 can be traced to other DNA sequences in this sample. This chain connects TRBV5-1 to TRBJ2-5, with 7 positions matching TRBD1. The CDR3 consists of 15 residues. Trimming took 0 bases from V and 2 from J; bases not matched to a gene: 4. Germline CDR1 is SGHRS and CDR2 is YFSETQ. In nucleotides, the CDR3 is TGCGCCAGCAGCTTGGCCCCGGGACAGCAAGAGACCCAGTACTTC. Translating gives CASSLAPGQQETQYF.

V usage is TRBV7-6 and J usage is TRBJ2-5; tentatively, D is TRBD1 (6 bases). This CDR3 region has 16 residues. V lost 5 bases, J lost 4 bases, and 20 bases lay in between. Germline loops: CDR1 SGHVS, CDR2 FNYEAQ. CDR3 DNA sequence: TGTGCCAGCAGCCCAGTGGTGTCAGGGGTAAGAGAGACCCAGTACTTC. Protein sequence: CASSPVVSGVRETQYF.

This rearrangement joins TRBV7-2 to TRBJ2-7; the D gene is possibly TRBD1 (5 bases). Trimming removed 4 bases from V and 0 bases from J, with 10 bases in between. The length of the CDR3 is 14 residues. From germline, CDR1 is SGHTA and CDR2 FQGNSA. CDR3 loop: CASSYDRYSYEQYF. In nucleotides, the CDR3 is TGTGCCAGCAGCTACGACAGATACTCCTACGAGCAGTACTTC.

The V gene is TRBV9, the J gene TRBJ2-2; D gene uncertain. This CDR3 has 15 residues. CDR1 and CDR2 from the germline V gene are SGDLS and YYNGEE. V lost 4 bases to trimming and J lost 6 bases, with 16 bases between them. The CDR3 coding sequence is TGTGCCAGCAGCCCTAGACCGCTTGTCGCCGGGGAGCTGTTTTTT. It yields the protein CASSPRPLVAGELFF.

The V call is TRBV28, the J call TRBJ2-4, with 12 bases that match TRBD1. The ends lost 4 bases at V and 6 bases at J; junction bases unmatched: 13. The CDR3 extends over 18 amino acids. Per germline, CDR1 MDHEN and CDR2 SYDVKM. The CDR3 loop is CASSYNRDRGLVVNIQYF. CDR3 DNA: TGTGCCAGCAGTTACAACCGGGACAGGGGGCTTGTGGTAAACATTCAGTACTTC.

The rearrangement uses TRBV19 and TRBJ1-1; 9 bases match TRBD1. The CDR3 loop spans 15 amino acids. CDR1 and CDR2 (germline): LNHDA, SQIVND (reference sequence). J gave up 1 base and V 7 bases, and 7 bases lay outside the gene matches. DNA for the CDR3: TGTGCCAGTAATCTACAGGGGGCCAGGAACACTGAAGCTTTCTTT. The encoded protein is CASNLQGARNTEAFF.

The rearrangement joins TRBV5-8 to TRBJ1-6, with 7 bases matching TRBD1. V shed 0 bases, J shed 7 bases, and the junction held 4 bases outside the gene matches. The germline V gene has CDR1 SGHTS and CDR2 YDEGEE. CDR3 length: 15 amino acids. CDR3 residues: CASSLDGGGNSPLHF. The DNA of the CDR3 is TGTGCCAGCAGCTTGGATGGAGGGGGCAATTCACCCCTCCACTTT.

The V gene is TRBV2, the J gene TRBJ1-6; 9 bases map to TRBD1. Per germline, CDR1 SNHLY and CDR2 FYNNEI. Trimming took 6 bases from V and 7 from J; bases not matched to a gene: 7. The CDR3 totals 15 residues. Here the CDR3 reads CASRTLTGGNSPLHF. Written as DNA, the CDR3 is TGTGCCAGCAGAACCCTGACAGGGGGAAATTCACCCCTCCACTTT.

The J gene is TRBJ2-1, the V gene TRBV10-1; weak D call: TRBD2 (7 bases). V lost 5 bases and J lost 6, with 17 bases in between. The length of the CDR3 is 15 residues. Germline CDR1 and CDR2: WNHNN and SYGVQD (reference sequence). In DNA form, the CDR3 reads TGCGCCAGCAGTCCACGGATGGGGGGGCCCAATGAGCAGTTCTTC. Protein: CASSPRMGGPNEQFF.

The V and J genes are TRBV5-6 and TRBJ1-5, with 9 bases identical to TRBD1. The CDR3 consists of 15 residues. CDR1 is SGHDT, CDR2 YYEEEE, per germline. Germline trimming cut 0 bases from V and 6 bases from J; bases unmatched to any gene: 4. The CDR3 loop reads CASSLGGTGIQPQHF. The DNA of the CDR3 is TGTGCCAGCAGCTTGGGAGGGACAGGGATTCAGCCCCAGCATTTT.

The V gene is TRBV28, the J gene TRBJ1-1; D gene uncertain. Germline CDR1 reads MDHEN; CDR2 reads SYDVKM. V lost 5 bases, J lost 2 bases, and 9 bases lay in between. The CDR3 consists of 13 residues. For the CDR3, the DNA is TGTGCCAGCAGTAACAGTGTTAACACTGAAGCTTTCTTT. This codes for CASSNSVNTEAFF.

The CDR3 loop is CASTRQGGNEKLFF. CDR3 nucleotide sequence: TGTGCCAGTACCAGACAGGGGGGTAATGAAAAACTGTTTTTT. The chain is built from TRBV19 and TRBJ1-4, with 9 bases fitting TRBD1. The trim removed 7 bases at V and 4 bases at J, leaving 4 bases unmatched. CDR3 length: 14 amino acids. The germline CDR1 and CDR2 sequences are LNHDA and SQIVND (reference sequence).

The CDR3 nucleotides read TGTGCCAGCAGCGCGAGCGGGGATTACTACAATGAGCAGTTCTTC. As protein: CASSASGDYYNEQFF. The chain employs TRBV9 and TRBJ2-1; TRBD2 aligns across 7 bases. The ends lost 3 bases at V and 3 bases at J; junction bases unmatched: 6. The CDR3 runs 15 residues. Germline CDR1 reads SGDLS; CDR2 reads YYNGEE. The entire variable domain, with the rest obtained from reference TRBV9 and TRBJ2-1, is as follows: DSGVTQTPKHLITATGQRVTLRCSPRSGDLSVYWYQQSLDQGLQFLIQYYNGEERAKGNILERFSAQQFPDLHSELNLSSLELGDSALYFCASSASGDYYNEQFFGPGTRLTVL.

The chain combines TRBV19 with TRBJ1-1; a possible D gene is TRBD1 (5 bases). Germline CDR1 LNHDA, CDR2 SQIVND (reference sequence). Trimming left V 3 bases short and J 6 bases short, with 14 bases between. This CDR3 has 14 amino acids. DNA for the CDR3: TGTGCCAGTAGTATGTCGGGGGGTAGGGCTGAAGCTTTCTTT. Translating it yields CASSMSGGRAEAFF.